This TCR beta chain was identified in a study of memory B cells and T cells in multiple sclerosis. Whole-study findings and limits: Shared clonotype counts depended on differing compartment clone-set sizes and were normalized.

The CDR3 extends over 12 amino acids. The ends were cut back, 3 bases at V and 6 bases at J, with 8 bases in the middle. CDR1 is MGHRA, CDR2 YSYEKL, per germline. Using immunoSEQ multiplex PCR, the repertoire was profiled, and TCRdb retains in-frame clones only, with some absent. The top ten hold roughly 25% of the sample, which has about 210 clones, approximately 87% seen once. Remarks on this clone: The antigen is not known.

Sequenced input: brain tissue. This receptor was taken from a human donor with multiple sclerosis. The chain combines TRBV4-1 with TRBJ1-1; D unclear. Here the CDR3 reads CASSHDGAEAFF. The CDR3 DNA follows: TGCGCCAGCAGCCATGATGGTGCTGAAGCTTTCTTT.